This TCR beta chain was sequenced in a study of identical twins. Overall study findings and caveats: One should note that invariant MAIT and iNKT cells could partly confound zero-insertion analyses.

As regards this clonotype: Its antigen remains unidentified.

The CDR3 has 19 amino acids. Germline CDR1 reads DFQATT; CDR2 reads SNEGSKA (reference sequence). V lost 1 base, J lost 2 bases, and 26 bases lay in between. From the 5' RACE reads, TCRdb called clonotypes with MiXCR, one entry per CDR3 protein. The table records 1.5 million to 2 million distinct CDR3 sequences, about 30% of them present only once. The sample consisted of cord blood. This chain links TRBV20-1 with TRBJ1-1; D gene uncertain. The source of this sequence is a newborn girl in good health. The CDR3 bases are TGCAGTGCTAGAGGGTTCTCGGGCCAGTTCCCCGGACTAAACACTGAAGCTTTCTTT. Encoded protein: CSARGFSGQFPGLNTEAFF.